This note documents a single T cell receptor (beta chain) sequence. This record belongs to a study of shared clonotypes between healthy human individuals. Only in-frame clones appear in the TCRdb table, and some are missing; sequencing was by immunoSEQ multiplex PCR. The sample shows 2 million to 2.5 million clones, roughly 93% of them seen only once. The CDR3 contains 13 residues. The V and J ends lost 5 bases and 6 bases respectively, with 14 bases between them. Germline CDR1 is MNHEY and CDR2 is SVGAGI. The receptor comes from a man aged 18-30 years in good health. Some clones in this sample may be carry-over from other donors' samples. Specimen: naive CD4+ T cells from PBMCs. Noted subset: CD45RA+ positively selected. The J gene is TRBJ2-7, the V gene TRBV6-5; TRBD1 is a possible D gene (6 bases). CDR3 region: CASSAQGSLEQYF. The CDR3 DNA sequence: TGTGCCAGCAGTGCTCAGGGGTCGCTCGAGCAGTACTTC.